This TCR beta chain was profiled in a study of T cell responses to AZD1222 COVID-19 vaccine. Only in-frame clones appear in the TCRdb table, and some are missing; sequencing was by immunoSEQ multiplex PCR. The data hold roughly 200,000 clones, with around 93% observed a single time. The CDR3 contains 12 residues. Trimming removed 7 bases at V and 7 bases at J, with 8 bases between. As to this clone: The target antigen is unknown.

The study's findings and limits: Vaccine-associated CD4 TCRs spanned spike, dominant at 160-218 and 743-854. Nearly half of spike-specific TCRs reportedly target unmutated variant regions. The study found Spike-specific TCR breadth and depth rose after two AZD1222 doses. Females outnumbered males among donors, who were mostly white British; clonal diversity was possibly underestimated.

The J gene is TRBJ1-6, the V gene TRBV12-3 or TRBV12-4; the D is unclear. This TCR came from an adult in good health. The input for sequencing was peripheral blood, taken on day 0 of MenACWY control vaccination. DNA for the CDR3: TGTGCCAGCAACCGGCCGAATTCACCCCTCCACTTT. Translating it yields CASNRPNSPLHF.